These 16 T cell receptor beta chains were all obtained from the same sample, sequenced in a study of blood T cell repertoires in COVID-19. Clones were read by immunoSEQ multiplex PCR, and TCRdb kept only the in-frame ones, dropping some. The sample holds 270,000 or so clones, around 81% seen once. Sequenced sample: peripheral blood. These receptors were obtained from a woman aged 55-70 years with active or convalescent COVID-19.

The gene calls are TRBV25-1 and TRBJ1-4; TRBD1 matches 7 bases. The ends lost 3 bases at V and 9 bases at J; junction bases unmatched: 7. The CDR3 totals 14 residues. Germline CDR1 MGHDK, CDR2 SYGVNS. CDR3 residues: CASSDQGGRKKLFF. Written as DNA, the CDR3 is TGTGCCAGCAGTGACCAGGGGGGTCGGAAAAAACTGTTTTTT.

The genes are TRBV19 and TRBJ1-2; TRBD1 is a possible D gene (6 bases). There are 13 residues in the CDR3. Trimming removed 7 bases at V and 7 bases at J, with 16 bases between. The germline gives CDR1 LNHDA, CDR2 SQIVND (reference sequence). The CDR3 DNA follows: TGTGCCAGTACCCCTGGGGGGGCTGGTGGCTACACCTTC. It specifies CASTPGGAGGYTF.

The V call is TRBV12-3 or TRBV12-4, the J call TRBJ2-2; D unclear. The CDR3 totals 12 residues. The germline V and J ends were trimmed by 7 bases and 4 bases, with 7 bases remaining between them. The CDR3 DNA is TGTGCCAGCAATAGAGGCACCGGGGAGCTGTTTTTT. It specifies CASNRGTGELFF.

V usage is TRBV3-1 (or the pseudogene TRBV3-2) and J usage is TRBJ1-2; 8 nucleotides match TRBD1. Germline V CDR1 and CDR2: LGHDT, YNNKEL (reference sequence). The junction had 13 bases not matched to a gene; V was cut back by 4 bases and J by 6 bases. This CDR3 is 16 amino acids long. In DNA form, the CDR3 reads TGTGCCAGCAGCCCCGTTGTTACAGGGGGGAGGAATGGCTACACCTTC. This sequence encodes CASSPVVTGGRNGYTF.

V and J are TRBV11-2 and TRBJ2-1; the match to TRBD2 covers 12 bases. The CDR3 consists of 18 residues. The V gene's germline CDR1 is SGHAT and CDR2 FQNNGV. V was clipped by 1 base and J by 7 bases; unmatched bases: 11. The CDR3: CASSLVLAGGPRANEQFF. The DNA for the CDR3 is TGTGCCAGCAGCTTAGTTCTAGCGGGGGGGCCTAGGGCGAATGAGCAGTTCTTC.

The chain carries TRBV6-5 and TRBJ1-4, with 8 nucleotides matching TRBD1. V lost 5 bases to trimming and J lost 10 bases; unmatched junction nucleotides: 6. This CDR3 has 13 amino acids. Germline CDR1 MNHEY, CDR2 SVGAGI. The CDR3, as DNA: TGTGCCAGCAGTCCTCAAACAGGGGGAAAACTGTTTTTT. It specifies CASSPQTGGKLFF.

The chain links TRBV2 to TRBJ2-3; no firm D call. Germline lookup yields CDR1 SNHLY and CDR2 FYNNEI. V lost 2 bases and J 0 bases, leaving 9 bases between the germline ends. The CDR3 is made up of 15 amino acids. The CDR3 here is CASSERFTSTDTQYF. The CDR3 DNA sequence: TGTGCCAGCAGTGAACGGTTTACTAGCACAGATACGCAGTATTTT. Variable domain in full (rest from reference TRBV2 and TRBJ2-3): EPEVTQTPSHQVTQMGQEVILRCVPISNHLYFYWYRQILGQKVEFLVSFYNNEISEKSEIFDDQFSVERPDGSNFTLKIRSTKLEDSAMYFCASSERFTSTDTQYFGPGTRLTVL.

In nucleotides, the CDR3 is TGTGCCAGCAGACACACAGATACGCAGTATTTT. Its protein is CASRHTDTQYF. The V call is TRBV3-1 (or the pseudogene TRBV3-2), the J call TRBJ2-3; D ambiguous. This CDR3 has 11 amino acids. Germline V gene lookup returns CDR1 LGHDT and CDR2 YNNKEL (reference sequence). V dropped 6 bases and J dropped 2 bases, with 3 bases sitting between them.

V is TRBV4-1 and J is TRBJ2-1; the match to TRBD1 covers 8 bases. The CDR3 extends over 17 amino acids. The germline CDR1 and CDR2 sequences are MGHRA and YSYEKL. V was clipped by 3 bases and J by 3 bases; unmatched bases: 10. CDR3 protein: CASSQFKTGGDYNEQFF. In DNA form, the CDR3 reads TGCGCCAGCAGCCAGTTTAAAACAGGGGGAGACTACAATGAGCAGTTCTTC.

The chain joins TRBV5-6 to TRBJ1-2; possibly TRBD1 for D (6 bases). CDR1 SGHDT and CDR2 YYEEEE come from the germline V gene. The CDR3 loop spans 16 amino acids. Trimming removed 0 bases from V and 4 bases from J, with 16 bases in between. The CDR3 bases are TGTGCCAGCAGCTTGGAACCGGCAGGGGACGTCTATGGCTACACCTTC. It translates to CASSLEPAGDVYGYTF.

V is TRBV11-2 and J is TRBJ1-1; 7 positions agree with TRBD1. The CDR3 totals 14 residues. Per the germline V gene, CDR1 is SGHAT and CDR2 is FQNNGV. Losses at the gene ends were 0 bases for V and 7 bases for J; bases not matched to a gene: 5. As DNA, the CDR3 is TGTGCCAGCAGCTTAGATAGGGGGCTAGGTGAAGCTTTCTTT. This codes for CASSLDRGLGEAFF.

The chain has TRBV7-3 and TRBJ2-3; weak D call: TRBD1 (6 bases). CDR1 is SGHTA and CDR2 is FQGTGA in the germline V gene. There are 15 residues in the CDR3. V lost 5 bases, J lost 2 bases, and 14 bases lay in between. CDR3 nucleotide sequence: TGTGCCAGCAGCCCGCGACAGGCGACCACAGATACGCAGTATTTT. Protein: CASSPRQATTDTQYF.

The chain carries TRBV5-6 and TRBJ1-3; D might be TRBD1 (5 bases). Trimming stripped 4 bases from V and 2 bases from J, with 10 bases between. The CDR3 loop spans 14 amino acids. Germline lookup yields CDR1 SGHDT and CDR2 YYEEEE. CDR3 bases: TGTGCCAGCAGCAAGGGGAAAACTGGAAACACCATATATTTT. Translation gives CASSKGKTGNTIYF.

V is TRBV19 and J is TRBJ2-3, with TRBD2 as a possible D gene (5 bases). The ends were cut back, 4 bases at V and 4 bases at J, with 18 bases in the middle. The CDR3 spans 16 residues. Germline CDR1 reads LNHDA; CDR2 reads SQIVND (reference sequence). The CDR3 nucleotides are TGTGCCAGTAGTACGGGATTGGCGGGCCTATCAGATACGCAGTATTTT. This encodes CASSTGLAGLSDTQYF.

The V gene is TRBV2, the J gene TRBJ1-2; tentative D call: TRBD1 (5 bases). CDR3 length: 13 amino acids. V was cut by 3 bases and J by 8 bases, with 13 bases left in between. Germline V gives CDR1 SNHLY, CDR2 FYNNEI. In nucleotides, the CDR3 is TGTGCCAGCAGTGAGGGGGACTTCCCCGGCTACACCTTC. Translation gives CASSEGDFPGYTF.

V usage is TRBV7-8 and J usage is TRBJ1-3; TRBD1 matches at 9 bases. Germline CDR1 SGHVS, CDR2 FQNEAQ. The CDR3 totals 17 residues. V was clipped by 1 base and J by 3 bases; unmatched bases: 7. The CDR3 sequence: CASSLVVNRGLGNTIYF. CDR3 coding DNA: TGTGCCAGCAGCTTAGTGGTTAACAGGGGGCTTGGAAACACCATATATTTT.